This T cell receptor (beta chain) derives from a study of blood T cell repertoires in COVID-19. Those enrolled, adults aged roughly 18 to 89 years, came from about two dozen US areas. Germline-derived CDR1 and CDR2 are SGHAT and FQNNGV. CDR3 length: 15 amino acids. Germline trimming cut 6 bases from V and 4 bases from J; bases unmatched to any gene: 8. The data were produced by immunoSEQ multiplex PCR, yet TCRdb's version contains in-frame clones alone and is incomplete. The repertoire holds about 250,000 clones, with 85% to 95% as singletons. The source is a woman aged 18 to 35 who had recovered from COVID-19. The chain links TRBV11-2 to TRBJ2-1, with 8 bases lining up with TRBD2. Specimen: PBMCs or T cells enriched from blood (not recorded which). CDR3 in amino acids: CASRTGLGTYNEQFF. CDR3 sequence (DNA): TGTGCCAGCAGAACGGGACTAGGGACATACAATGAGCAGTTCTTC. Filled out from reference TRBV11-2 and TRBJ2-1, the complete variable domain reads EAGVAQSPRYKIIEKRQSVAFWCNPISGHATLYWYQQILGQGPKLLIQFQNNGVVDDSQLPKDRFSAERLKGVDSTLKIQPAKLEDSAVYLCASRTGLGTYNEQFFGPGTRLTVL.